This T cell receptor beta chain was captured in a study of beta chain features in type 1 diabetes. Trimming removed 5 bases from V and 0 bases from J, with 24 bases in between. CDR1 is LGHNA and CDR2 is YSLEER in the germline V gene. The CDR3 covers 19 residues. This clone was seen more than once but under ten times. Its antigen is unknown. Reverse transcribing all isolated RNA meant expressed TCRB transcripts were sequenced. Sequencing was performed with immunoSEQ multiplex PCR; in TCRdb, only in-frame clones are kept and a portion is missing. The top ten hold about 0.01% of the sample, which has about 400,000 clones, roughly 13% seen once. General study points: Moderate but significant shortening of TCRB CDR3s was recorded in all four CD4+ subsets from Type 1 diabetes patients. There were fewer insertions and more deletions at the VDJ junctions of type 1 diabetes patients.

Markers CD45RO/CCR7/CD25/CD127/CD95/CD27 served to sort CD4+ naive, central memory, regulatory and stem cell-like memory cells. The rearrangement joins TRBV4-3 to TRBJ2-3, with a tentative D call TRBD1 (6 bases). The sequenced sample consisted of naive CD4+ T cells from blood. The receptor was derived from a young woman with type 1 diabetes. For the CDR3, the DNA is TGCGCCAGCAGCGGAAACGACTACGGACAGACCACTAGCACAGATACGCAGTATTTT. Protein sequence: CASSGNDYGQTTSTDTQYF.